This T cell receptor beta chain appears in the sequencing data of a study of OX40 agonist ivuxolimab in advanced cancers. Study-level background: The dose-escalation group included hepatocellular carcinoma, melanoma, renal cell carcinoma and head and neck cancer.

In this sample, this clone turned up a few times. Its cognate antigen is unknown. Peripheral blood came from all dose cohorts at three timepoints. Study observations and caveats: Partial responders at 0.1-3.0 mg/kg showed near-lowest clonal expansion.

Clones were read by immunoSEQ multiplex PCR, and TCRdb kept only the in-frame ones, dropping some. The sample shows 53,000 or so clones, around four fifths of them seen only once. The source was CD4+ or CD8+ T cells sorted from blood, collected in a trial of the OX40 agonist ivuxolimab. This TCR was sampled from an adult with an advanced solid tumor such as melanoma, head and neck, liver or kidney cancer.

The CDR3 loop is CASSSAAGGPYNEQFF. CDR3 DNA: TGTGCCAGCAGCTCCGCCGCGGGAGGGCCCTACAATGAGCAGTTCTTC. The rearrangement uses TRBV7-6 and TRBJ2-1, with 9 nucleotides matching TRBD2. Germline V lookup: CDR1 SGHVS, CDR2 FNYEAQ. J gave up 2 bases and V 4 bases, and 6 bases lay outside the gene matches. There are 16 residues in the CDR3.